These T cell receptor beta chains were read from a single sample in a study of cytomegalovirus exposure and HLA in healthy donors. Assay used: immunoSEQ multiplex PCR; TCRdb lists only in-frame clones, some missing. The sample has approximately 200,000 clones; roughly 80% are singletons. The specimen was PBMCs. Source of these receptors: a man in his forties in good health and CMV-seronegative. Each CDR3 is given with its conserved first and last residue. A D gene is named only where the DNA matches it firmly. The listing skips clone size in some rows; elsewhere it reads once, few, many or a size class.

few | TRBJ2-7 | - | TRBV4-3 | TGCGCCAGCAGCCAAGATTTGGGGGCCGGGTCCTACGAGCAGTACTTC | CASSQDLGAGSYEQYF
- | TRBJ1-1 | TRBD1 | TRBV6-1 | TGTGCCAGCAGTCTTGAGGGACAGGACTCAGCTTTCTTT | CASSLEGQDSAFF
- | TRBJ2-5 | TRBD1 | TRBV9 | TGTGCCAGCAGCGCGACAGGGGGATCCCAAGAGACCCAGTACTTC | CASSATGGSQETQYF
- | TRBJ2-7 | TRBD1 | TRBV6-5 | TGTGCCAGCAGCCCCGACAGGGGCTACGAGCAGTACTTC | CASSPDRGYEQYF
once | TRBJ2-7 | TRBD2 | TRBV4-1 | TGCGCCAGCAGCCAAGATGGGAGGACTAGCCCTTACTACGAGCAGTACTTC | CASSQDGRTSPYYEQYF
- | TRBJ1-4 | - | TRBV11-2 | TGTGCCAGCAGCTTAGTTGGGGGCGCGAGGGAAAAACTGTTTTTT | CASSLVGGAREKLFF
- | TRBJ2-7 | TRBD1 | TRBV4-1 | TGCGCCAGCAGCTCGGGACAGGGTGGAAGGCAGCAGTACTTC | CASSSGQGGRQQYF
- | TRBJ2-3 | TRBD2 | TRBV9 | TGTGCCAGCAGTTATAGCGGGGGGGCCCCAGATACGCAGTATTTT | CASSYSGGAPDTQYF
- | TRBJ1-4 | TRBD1 | TRBV7-8 | TGTGCCAGCAGCTACGGACAGGGCCCTGAAAAACTGTTTTTT | CASSYGQGPEKLFF
few | TRBJ1-1 | - | TRBV19 | TGTGCCAGTAGGTACCAGGTAGGCATCACTGAAGCTTTCTTT | CASRYQVGITEAFF
- | TRBJ2-3 | - | TRBV5-4 | TGTGCCAGCAGCTTTCTAGAGTTCACAGATACGCAGTATTTT | CASSFLEFTDTQYF
- | TRBJ2-5 | TRBD1 | TRBV5-4 | TGTGCCAGCAGCGAGGGACAGGTTAAAGAGACCCAGTACTTC | CASSEGQVKETQYF
- | TRBJ2-7 | TRBD1 | TRBV9 | TGTGCCAGCAGCGGGACAGGGGGTTACTACGAGCAGTACTTC | CASSGTGGYYEQYF
- | TRBJ2-2 | - | TRBV9 | TGTGCCAGCGGAGACACCGGGGAGCTGTTTTTT | CASGDTGELFF
- | TRBJ2-5 | - | TRBV7-9 | TGTGCCAGCAGCCTATCAGGGCAAGAGACCCAGTACTTC | CASSLSGQETQYF
- | TRBJ2-3 | - | TRBV14 | TGTGCCAGCGGGAGAGTATCAGATACGCAGTATTTT | CASGRVSDTQYF
once | TRBJ2-5 | - | TRBV9 | TGTGCCAGCAGCGTAGGAGGGGGAGAGACCCAGTACTTC | CASSVGGGETQYF
- | TRBJ2-3 | TRBD2 | TRBV5-1 | TGCGCCAGCAGCTTGGGAAGCGGGGGGAACACAGATACGCAGTATTTT | CASSLGSGGNTDTQYF
- | TRBJ2-1 | TRBD1 | TRBV7-9 | TGTGCCAGCAGCGAACAGTACGGGACAGGAATCAATGAGCAGTTCTTC | CASSEQYGTGINEQFF
- | TRBJ2-2 | - | TRBV7-8 | TGTGCCGTCAGTATCGGCCAGGGGTGGTTCGGGGAGCTGTTTTTT | CAVSIGQGWFGELFF
- | TRBJ2-1 | TRBD1 | TRBV9 | TGTGCCAGCAGCGTAGAGGGACAGGGCGCCTACAATGAGCAGTTCTTC | CASSVEGQGAYNEQFF
- | TRBJ1-5 | - | TRBV28 | TGTGCCAGCAGTAATCCTCAGGGAGGGCAGCCCCAGCATTTT | CASSNPQGGQPQHF
- | TRBJ2-7 | TRBD1 | TRBV5-1 | TGCGCCAGCAGGTTGGCCGGGACAGGGTTCCTCGAGCAGTACTTC | CASRLAGTGFLEQYF
- | TRBJ2-1 | TRBD2 | TRBV6-5 | TGTGCCAGCGGGATAACTAGCGGGGGGGGAAATGAGCAGTTCTTC | CASGITSGGGNEQFF
- | TRBJ1-2 | TRBD1 | TRBV5-4 | TGTGCCAGCAGCTCTAAGGGGGCGGGTAACGGCTACACCTTC | CASSSKGAGNGYTF
- | TRBJ2-2 | TRBD2 | TRBV5-6 | TGTGGCGGGGGGCTAGCCGGCACCGGGGAGCTGTTTTTT | CGGGLAGTGELFF
- | TRBJ1-1 | - | TRBV27 | TGTGCCAGCAGTGACCCCCCGGGTAGGAACACTGAAGCTTTCTTT | CASSDPPGRNTEAFF
- | TRBJ2-4 | TRBD2 | TRBV28 | TGTGCCAGCACCCCGACTAGCGGAAAAAACATTCAGTACTTC | CASTPTSGKNIQYF
- | TRBJ1-6 | TRBD1 | TRBV19 | TGTGCCAGTAGTAGAGCGGGACAGGGGGCCTCGGGTAATTCACCCCTCCACTTT | CASSRAGQGASGNSPLHF
- | TRBJ2-7 | - | TRBV12-5 | TGTGCTACCCAGGTCGACGTATCCTACGAGCAGTACTTC | CATQVDVSYEQYF
- | TRBJ2-1 | - | TRBV6-1 | TGTGCCACCTGTCTACTGCCTTCCTACAATGAGCAGTTCTTC | CATCLLPSYNEQFF
once | TRBJ2-7 | TRBD1 | TRBV7-2 | TGTGCCAGCAGTCCCGGGACAGGGAGGTACGAGCAGTACTTC | CASSPGTGRYEQYF
- | TRBJ2-3 | - | TRBV6-5 | TGTGCCAGCAGTTTCGAGCTAGGGGGAGATACGCAGTATTTT | CASSFELGGDTQYF
- | TRBJ1-2 | - | TRBV6-5 | TGTGCCAGCAGCCTCACTAAGGGGTATGGCTACACCTTC | CASSLTKGYGYTF
once | TRBJ1-1 | - | TRBV11-1 | TGTGCCAGCAGCTCAGGGCCTGGTACTGAAGCTTTCTTT | CASSSGPGTEAFF
few | TRBJ2-3 | - | TRBV7-3 | TGTGCCAGCAGCTCTGGGCAGGGGTCCACAGATACGCAGTATTTT | CASSSGQGSTDTQYF
- | TRBJ2-5 | - | TRBV25-1 | TGTGCCAGCAGTGATACTGGAGCGTTAGAGACCCAGTACTTC | CASSDTGALETQYF
- | TRBJ2-7 | TRBD1 | TRBV13 | TGTGCCAGCAGCCCCCTGGGACAGGGGAGCTCCTACGAGCAGTACTTC | CASSPLGQGSSYEQYF
- | TRBJ2-2 | - | TRBV6-5 | TGTGCCAGCAGTTACAGCAGGGCCCCCGGGGAGCTGTTTTTT | CASSYSRAPGELFF
- | TRBJ2-5 | TRBD1 | TRBV11-2 | TGTGCCAGCAGCACACCCTGGGACAGGGCGCAGGCCCAGTACTTC | CASSTPWDRAQAQYF
once | TRBJ2-5 | TRBD2 | TRBV7-9 | TGTGCCAGCAGCCCCGTAGCGGGCCGGTCGGAGACCCAGTACTTC | CASSPVAGRSETQYF
- | TRBJ2-3 | TRBD1 | TRBV6-1 | TGTGCCAGCAGGAGCCGGGACAGACCGACAGATACGCAGTATTTT | CASRSRDRPTDTQYF
- | TRBJ2-5 | TRBD2 | TRBV25-1 | TGTGCCAGCAGTACCATTGGGAGGGTTAACCAAGAGACCCAGTACTTC | CASSTIGRVNQETQYF
- | TRBJ1-2 | TRBD1 | TRBV30 | TGTGCCTGGATAGGACAGGGGTATTCCTATGGCTACACCTTC | CAWIGQGYSYGYTF
- | TRBJ2-7 | TRBD2 | TRBV6-4 | TGTGCCAGCAGACTACCGGGAGGGATTTACGAGCAGTACTTC | CASRLPGGIYEQYF
- | TRBJ2-2 | - | TRBV4-1 | TGCGCCAGCAGCCAGTCTCGGGACACCGGGGAGCTGTTTTTT | CASSQSRDTGELFF
- | TRBJ2-1 | TRBD2 | TRBV7-9 | TGTGCCAGCAGCGAACGGACTAGCGGGAGTCGTGAGCAGTTCTTC | CASSERTSGSREQFF
- | TRBJ1-1 | TRBD1 | TRBV7-9 | TGTGCCAGCAGCGTAAAGGGGGCAGGGACTGAAGCTTTCTTT | CASSVKGAGTEAFF
- | TRBJ2-3 | - | TRBV2 | TGTGCCACACATCTAGCGAGCAACCCGATCTTAACCCCTTACACACACAAGGTAGATACGCAGTATTTT | CATHLASNPILTPYTHKVDTQYF
- | TRBJ2-2 | - | TRBV28 | TGTGCCAGCACCGGGTTCACCGGGGAGCTGTTTTTT | CASTGFTGELFF
few | TRBJ2-7 | TRBD1 | TRBV5-1 | TGCGCCAGCAGCCCAGGGGGCGCGTCCGTCTACGAGCAGTACTTC | CASSPGGASVYEQYF
once | TRBJ2-5 | TRBD2 | TRBV7-3 | TGTGCCAGCAGCAAATTAGCGGGGGGGCCGGAGACCCAGTACTTC | CASSKLAGGPETQYF
few | TRBJ2-3 | - | TRBV20-1 | TGCAGTGCTCCACACCCAGATACGCAGTATTTT | CSAPHPDTQYF
few | TRBJ2-1 | TRBD1 | TRBV6-6 | TGTGCCGGGGGGACAGGGGACTACTACAATGAGCAGTTCTTC | CAGGTGDYYNEQFF
- | TRBJ2-1 | TRBD2 | TRBV29-1 | TGCAGCGCCATTGGACTAGCGTACAATGAGCAGTTCTTC | CSAIGLAYNEQFF
- | TRBJ1-2 | - | TRBV27 | TGTGCCAGCAGAAGAGGCGGAAACTATGGCTACACCTTC | CASRRGGNYGYTF
- | TRBJ2-3 | TRBD2 | TRBV2 | TGTGCCAGCCGCAAGACTAGCGGGGTAACAGATACGCAGTATTTT | CASRKTSGVTDTQYF
- | TRBJ2-5 | TRBD2 | TRBV9 | TGTGCCAGCAGCGCCCGAATCCCCGGGGGGACTAGCGGTTTAAAGGTACAAGAGACCCAGTACTTC | CASSARIPGGTSGLKVQETQYF